What follows are 9 T cell receptor beta chains derived from one specimen sequenced in a study of sequential checkpoint blockade in melanoma. Specified treatment: randomized to nivolumab then ipilimumab (arm A) or the reverse (arm B). Produced via immunoSEQ multiplex PCR; TCRdb's table is partial and in-frame only. The sample includes roughly 9,300 clones, 25% to 30% of them seen just once. The specimen comprised tumor tissue (inferred from file names), sampled from a patient given nivolumab and ipilimumab in sequence. The receptors were sampled from a human donor with melanoma.

This clone has more than one count but fewer than ten. The chain combines TRBV25-1 with TRBJ1-1, with unresolved D. With 4 bases removed from V and 4 bases from J, the gap between germline ends came to 13 bases. In germline, CDR1 is MGHDK, CDR2 SYGVNS. This CDR3 spans 14 amino acids. The CDR3 DNA is TGTGCCAGCAGTGGTTTAGGAGGGATCACTGAAGCTTTCTTT. Protein product: CASSGLGGITEAFF. The entire variable domain, with the rest obtained from reference TRBV25-1 and TRBJ1-1, is as follows: EADIYQTPRYLVIGTGKKITLECSQTMGHDKMYWYQQDPGMELHLIHYSYGVNSTEKGDLSSESTVSRIRTEHFPLTLESARPSHTSQYLCASSGLGGITEAFFGQGTRLTVV.

The chain links TRBV6-8 to TRBJ2-7, with D uncertain. Germline V gene data show CDR1 as MNHGY and CDR2 as SAAAGT. Trimming took 2 bases from V and 0 from J, leaving 5 bases between them. CDR3 length: 13 amino acids. The CDR3 loop is CASSYGPSYEQYV. CDR3 DNA: TGTGCCAGCAGTTACGGTCCCTCCTACGAGCAGTACGTC.

This clone was observed a few times. The chain has TRBV4-1 and TRBJ1-5; no firm D call. Germline loops: CDR1 MGHRA, CDR2 YSYEKL. With 0 bases removed from V and 7 bases from J, the gap between germline ends came to 13 bases. The CDR3 loop spans 15 amino acids. The CDR3 protein is CASSQDLGPSQPQHF. In nucleotides, the CDR3 is TGCGCCAGCAGCCAAGACCTAGGGCCCAGCCAGCCCCAGCATTTT.

This chain uses TRBV29-1 with TRBJ2-5; 8 bases line up with TRBD1. This CDR3 comprises 13 residues. Germline V gene lookup returns CDR1 SQVTM and CDR2 ANQGSEA. V trimming: 8 bases; J trimming: 2 bases; junction bases outside the gene matches: 7. In DNA form, the CDR3 reads TGCAGCACATCCGGACAGGGACAAGAGACCCAGTACTTC. Amino acid sequence: CSTSGQGQETQYF.

The chain recombines TRBV11-3 with TRBJ2-1, with TRBD2 matching 8 bases. Trimming cost V 3 bases and J 3 bases; bases outside gene matches: 4. Germline CDR1 and CDR2: SGHNT and YENEEA. The CDR3 covers 15 residues. The CDR3 loop is CASSLSGGFYNEQFF. DNA of the CDR3: TGTGCCAGCAGCTTGAGCGGGGGCTTCTACAATGAGCAGTTCTTC. The whole variable domain, remainder taken from reference TRBV11-3 and TRBJ2-1, is EAGVVQSPRYKIIEKKQPVAFWCNPISGHNTLYWYLQNLGQGPELLIRYENEEAVDDSQLPKDRFSAERLKGVDSTLKIQPAELGDSAVYLCASSLSGGFYNEQFFGPGTRLTVL.

The V call is TRBV6-8, the J call TRBJ1-1, with a weak D call TRBD1 (6 bases). Trimming cost V 10 bases and J 2 bases, with 26 bases left between them. CDR3 length equals 17 residues. Germline V lookup: CDR1 MNHGY, CDR2 SAAAGT. DNA of the CDR3: TGTGCCATCAAGAGGGAAGTAGCGGGGGGCAAAAACACTGAAGCTTTCTTT. Its translation: CAIKREVAGGKNTEAFF.

The rearrangement links TRBV5-1 to TRBJ1-1, with 10 bases aligning to TRBD1. The CDR3 extends over 14 amino acids. The V segment lost 3 bases and the J segment 6 bases; nucleotides outside the gene matches: 5. Germline V lookup: CDR1 SGHRS, CDR2 YFSETQ. CDR3 loop: CASSWGTGEAEAFF. DNA for the CDR3: TGCGCCAGCAGCTGGGGGACAGGGGAGGCTGAAGCTTTCTTT.

The V call is TRBV28, the J call TRBJ1-6; 7 nucleotides line up with TRBD1. Looked up from germline, CDR1 is MDHEN and CDR2 is SYDVKM. There are 16 residues in the CDR3. With 5 bases clipped from V and 7 bases from J, the junction kept 11 bases outside the gene matches. CDR3 protein: CASSDAPGGGNSPLHF. The CDR3 nucleotides are TGTGCCAGCAGTGACGCCCCAGGGGGAGGCAATTCACCCCTCCACTTT.

The V call is TRBV16, the J call TRBJ2-5; no reliable D call. The CDR3 has 14 amino acids. V was pared by 0 bases and J by 2 bases, with 7 bases between. The V gene's germline CDR1 is KGHSY and CDR2 FQNENV. CDR3 protein: CASSQSGRQETQYF. The CDR3 region has the DNA TGTGCCAGCAGCCAATCGGGCAGGCAAGAGACCCAGTACTTC. Full variable domain (missing parts from reference TRBV16 and TRBJ2-5): GEEVAQTPKHLVRGEGQKAKLYCAPIKGHSYVFWYQQVLKNEFKFLISFQNENVFDETGMPKERFSAKCLPNSPCSLEIQATKLEDSAVYFCASSQSGRQETQYFGPGTRLLVL.